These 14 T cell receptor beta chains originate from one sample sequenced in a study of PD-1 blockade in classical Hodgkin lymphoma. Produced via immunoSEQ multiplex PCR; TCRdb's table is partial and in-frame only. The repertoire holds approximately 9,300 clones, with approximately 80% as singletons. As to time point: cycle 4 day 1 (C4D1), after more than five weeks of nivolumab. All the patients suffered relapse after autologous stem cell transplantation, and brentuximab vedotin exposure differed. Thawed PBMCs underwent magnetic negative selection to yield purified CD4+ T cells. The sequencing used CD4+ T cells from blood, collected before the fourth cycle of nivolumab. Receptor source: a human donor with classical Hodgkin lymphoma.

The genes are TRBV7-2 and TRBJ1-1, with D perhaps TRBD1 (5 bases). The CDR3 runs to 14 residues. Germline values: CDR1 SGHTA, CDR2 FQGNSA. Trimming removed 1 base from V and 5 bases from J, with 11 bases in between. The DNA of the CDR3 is TGTGCCAGCAGCTTAGAGGAGGGGTCGACTGAAGCTTTCTTT. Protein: CASSLEEGSTEAFF. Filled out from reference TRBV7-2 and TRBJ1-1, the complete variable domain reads GAGVSQSPSNKVTEKGKDVELRCDPISGHTALYWYRQSLGQGLEFLIYFQGNSAPDKSGLPSDRFSAERTGGSVSTLTIQRTQQEDSAVYLCASSLEEGSTEAFFGQGTRLTVV.

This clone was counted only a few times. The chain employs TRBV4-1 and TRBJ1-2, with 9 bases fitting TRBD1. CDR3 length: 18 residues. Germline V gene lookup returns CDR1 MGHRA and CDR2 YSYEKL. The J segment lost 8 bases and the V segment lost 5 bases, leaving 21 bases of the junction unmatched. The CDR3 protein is CASSGSANYTRDRDGYTF. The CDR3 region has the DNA TGCGCCAGCAGCGGATCGGCAAACTACACCCGGGACAGGGACGGCTACACCTTC.

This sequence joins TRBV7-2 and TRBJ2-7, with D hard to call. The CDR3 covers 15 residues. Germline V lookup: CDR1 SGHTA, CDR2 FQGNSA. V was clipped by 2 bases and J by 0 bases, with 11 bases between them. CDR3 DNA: TGTGCCAGCAGCTTATCCCAGGCGAGCTCCTACGAGCAGTACTTC. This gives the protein CASSLSQASSYEQYF.

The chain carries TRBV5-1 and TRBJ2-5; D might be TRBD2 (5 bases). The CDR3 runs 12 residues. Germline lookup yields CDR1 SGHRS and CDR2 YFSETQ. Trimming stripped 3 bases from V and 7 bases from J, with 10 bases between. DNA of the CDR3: TGCGCCAGCAGCTCGGGAATGGGGACCCAGTACTTC. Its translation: CASSSGMGTQYF.

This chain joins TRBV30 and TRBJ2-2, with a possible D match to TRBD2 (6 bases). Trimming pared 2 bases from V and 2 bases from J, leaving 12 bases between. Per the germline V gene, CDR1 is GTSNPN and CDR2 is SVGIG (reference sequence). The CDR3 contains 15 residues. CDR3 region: CAWSRAGSNTGELFF. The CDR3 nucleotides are TGTGCCTGGAGTAGAGCGGGCTCAAACACCGGGGAGCTGTTTTTT.

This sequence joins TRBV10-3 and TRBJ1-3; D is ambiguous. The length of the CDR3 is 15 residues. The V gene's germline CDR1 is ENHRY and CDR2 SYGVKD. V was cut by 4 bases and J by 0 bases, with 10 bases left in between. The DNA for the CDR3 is TGTGCCATCAGTGGCGGTGGGAGCTCTGGAAACACCATATATTTT. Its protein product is CAISGGGSSGNTIYF.

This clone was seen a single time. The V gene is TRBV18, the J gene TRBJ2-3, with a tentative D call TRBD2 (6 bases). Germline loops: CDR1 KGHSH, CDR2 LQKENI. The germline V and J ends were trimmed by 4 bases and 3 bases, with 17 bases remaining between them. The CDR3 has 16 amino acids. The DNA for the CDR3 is TGTGCCAGCTCACAACAGGACTATGCTGCGACAGATACGCAGTATTTT. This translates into CASSQQDYAATDTQYF.

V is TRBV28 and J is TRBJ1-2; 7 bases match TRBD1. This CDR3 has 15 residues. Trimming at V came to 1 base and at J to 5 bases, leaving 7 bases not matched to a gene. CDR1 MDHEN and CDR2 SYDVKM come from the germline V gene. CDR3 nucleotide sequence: TGTGCCAGCAGTTTATCGGCAGGGGGTTTGTATGGCTACACCTTC. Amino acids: CASSLSAGGLYGYTF.

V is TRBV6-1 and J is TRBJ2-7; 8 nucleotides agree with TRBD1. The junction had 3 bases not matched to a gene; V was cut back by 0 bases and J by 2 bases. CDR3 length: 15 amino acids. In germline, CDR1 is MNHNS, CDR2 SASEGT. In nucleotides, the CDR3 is TGTGCCAGCAGTGAAGCACTCAGGGGGCCCTACGAGCAGTACTTC. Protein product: CASSEALRGPYEQYF.

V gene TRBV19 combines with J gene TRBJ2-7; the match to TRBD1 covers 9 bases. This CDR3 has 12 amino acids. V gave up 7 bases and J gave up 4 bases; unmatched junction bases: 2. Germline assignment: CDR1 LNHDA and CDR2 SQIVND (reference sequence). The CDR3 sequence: CASTGTGYEQYF. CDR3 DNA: TGTGCCAGTACCGGGACAGGGTACGAGCAGTACTTC.

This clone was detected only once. DNA of the CDR3: TGTGCCAGCCGTTACAGTGGCAATCAGCCCCAGCATTTT. It codes for CASRYSGNQPQHF. The J gene is TRBJ1-5, the V gene TRBV2; no firm D call. V was pared by 8 bases and J by 2 bases, with 10 bases between. The CDR3 extends over 13 amino acids. Looked up from germline, CDR1 is SNHLY and CDR2 is FYNNEI.

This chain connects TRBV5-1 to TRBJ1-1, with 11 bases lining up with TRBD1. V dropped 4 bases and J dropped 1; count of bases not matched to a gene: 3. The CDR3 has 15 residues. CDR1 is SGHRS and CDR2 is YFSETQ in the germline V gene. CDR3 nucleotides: TGCGCCAGCAGCCCCGGGACAGGGGGGAACACTGAAGCTTTCTTT. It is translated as CASSPGTGGNTEAFF.

CDR3 sequence: CASSPLAGGPYEQYF. DNA for the CDR3: TGTGCCAGCAGCCCACTAGCGGGGGGGCCCTACGAGCAGTACTTC. The V and J genes are TRBV7-2 and TRBJ2-7; 13 bases are a match to TRBD2. Germline values: CDR1 SGHTA, CDR2 FQGNSA. J lost 2 bases, V lost 5 bases, and 3 bases had no gene match. CDR3 length equals 15 residues.

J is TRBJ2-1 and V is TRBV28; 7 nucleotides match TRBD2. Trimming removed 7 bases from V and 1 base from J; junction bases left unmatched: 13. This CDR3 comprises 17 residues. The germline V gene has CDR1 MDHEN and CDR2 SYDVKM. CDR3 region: CASNPSGGAGSYNEQFF. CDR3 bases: TGTGCCAGCAACCCGTCGGGAGGCGCCGGTTCCTACAATGAGCAGTTCTTC. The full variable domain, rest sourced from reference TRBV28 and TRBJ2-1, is DVKVTQSSRYLVKRTGEKVFLECVQDMDHENMFWYRQDPGLGLRLIYFSYDVKMKEKGDIPEGYSVSREKKERFSLILESASTNQTSMYLCASNPSGGAGSYNEQFFGPGTRLTVL.